This passage covers 14 T cell receptor beta chains from one sample sequenced in a study of blood T cell dynamics during melanoma immunotherapy. Profiled with immunoSEQ multiplex PCR; TCRdb holds only in-frame clones, not every one. This sample has 9,900 or so clones, with 88% found just once. Time point: pre-treatment baseline. The sequencing used blood, collected from a patient treated with checkpoint blockade. These receptors all come from a human donor with melanoma.

This sequence joins TRBV6-1 and TRBJ2-2; D might be TRBD1 (6 bases). The CDR3 is made up of 14 amino acids. The germline gives CDR1 MNHNS, CDR2 SASEGT. Trimming took off 6 bases at V and 5 bases at J, with 13 bases between the two ends. CDR3 nucleotide sequence: TGTGCCAGCAGATCGTGGCAGGGGACCGGGGAGCTGTTTTTT. As protein: CASRSWQGTGELFF.

This chain uses TRBV5-1 with TRBJ1-6; 7 nucleotides align to TRBD1. J gave up 5 bases and V 1 base, and 6 bases lay outside the gene matches. CDR1 is SGHRS and CDR2 is YFSETQ in the germline V gene. The CDR3 is 16 residues long. The DNA for the CDR3 is TGCGCCAGCAGCTTGTGGTTTGACAGGGATAATTCACCCCTCCACTTT. Amino acid sequence: CASSLWFDRDNSPLHF.

The chain employs TRBV5-1 and TRBJ1-2, with 8 bases that match TRBD1. CDR3 length: 16 residues. Looked up from germline, CDR1 is SGHRS and CDR2 is YFSETQ. Trimming took 2 bases from V and 2 from J; bases not matched to a gene: 8. The CDR3 spells CASSLLNRGSNYGYTF. CDR3 bases: TGCGCCAGCAGCTTACTAAACAGGGGGTCAAACTATGGCTACACCTTC. Full variable domain (missing parts from reference TRBV5-1 and TRBJ1-2): KAGVTQTPRYLIKTRGQQVTLSCSPISGHRSVSWYQQTPGQGLQFLFEYFSETQRNKGNFPGRFSGRQFSNSRSEMNVSTLELGDSALYLCASSLLNRGSNYGYTFGSGTRLTVV.

This chain joins TRBV5-4 and TRBJ2-7, with a weak D call TRBD2 (5 bases). Per germline, CDR1 SGHNT and CDR2 YYREEE (reference sequence). The CDR3 is made up of 13 amino acids. Trimming took 3 bases from V and 2 from J, leaving 9 bases between them. The CDR3 nucleotides are TGTGCCAGCAGCTGGGAGAGGACCTACGAGCAGTACGTC. Its protein is CASSWERTYEQYV.

The V and J genes are TRBV18 and TRBJ1-5, with a possible D match to TRBD1 (5 bases). This CDR3 comprises 15 residues. Germline values: CDR1 KGHSH, CDR2 LQKENI. V lost 2 bases and J lost 6, with 14 bases in between. The CDR3 region is CASSPSGREGQPQHF. DNA for the CDR3: TGTGCCAGCTCACCATCGGGCAGGGAAGGTCAGCCCCAGCATTTT.

This rearrangement joins TRBV5-1 to TRBJ2-2; 13 nucleotides line up with TRBD2. The V and J ends lost 2 bases and 5 bases, in that order; junction bases with no gene match: 9. Germline CDR1 is SGHRS and CDR2 is YFSETQ. This CDR3 spans 18 amino acids. CDR3 residues: CASSFRPGTSGVTGELFF. For the CDR3, the DNA is TGCGCCAGCAGCTTTAGACCCGGGACTAGCGGGGTAACCGGGGAGCTGTTTTTT.

The chain uses TRBV23-1 and TRBJ2-7; D ambiguous. TRBV23-1 is an ORF for which the function is uncertain. This CDR3 comprises 11 residues. V gave up 0 bases and J gave up 7 bases, with 4 bases separating them. CDR3 bases: TGCGCCAGCAGTCAATCGGGAGAGCAGTACGTC. Translation: CASSQSGEQYV.

In nucleotides, the CDR3 is TGTGCCAGCAGTGAACAGGGACAGGGTGGCTCACCCCTCCACTTT. The encoded protein is CASSEQGQGGSPLHF. J is TRBJ1-6 and V is TRBV25-1; the match to TRBD1 covers 9 bases. J lost 10 bases, V lost 2 bases, and 6 bases had no gene match. CDR3 length: 15 amino acids. In germline, CDR1 is MGHDK, CDR2 SYGVNS. Together with reference TRBV25-1 and TRBJ1-6, the CDR3 gives the full variable domain: EADIYQTPRYLVIGTGKKITLECSQTMGHDKMYWYQQDPGMELHLIHYSYGVNSTEKGDLSSESTVSRIRTEHFPLTLESARPSHTSQYLCASSEQGQGGSPLHFGNGTRLTVT.

The chain carries TRBV5-6 and TRBJ2-4, with D perhaps matching TRBD1 or TRBD2 (5 bases each). Looked up from germline, CDR1 is SGHDT and CDR2 is YYEEEE. V was clipped by 5 bases and J by 6 bases, with 12 bases between them. There are 13 residues in the CDR3. The CDR3 is CASRRGTVNIQYF. CDR3 coding DNA: TGTGCCAGCAGGCGTGGGACGGTAAACATTCAGTACTTC.

The chain is built from TRBV7-8 and TRBJ1-4, with D unresolved. The CDR3 consists of 14 residues. The germline CDR1 and CDR2 sequences are SGHVS and FQNEAQ. Trimming cost V 3 bases and J 10 bases, with 15 bases left between them. The CDR3 loop is CASSFGRRVGKLFF. Written as DNA, the CDR3 is TGTGCCAGCAGCTTCGGACGGAGGGTTGGAAAACTGTTTTTT.

The chain employs TRBV14 and TRBJ1-5; D unresolved. Germline lookup yields CDR1 SGHDN and CDR2 FVKESK. CDR3 length equals 14 residues. Trimming shortened V by 1 base and J by 9 bases, and 13 bases separated the two germline ends. The CDR3 DNA reads TGTGCCAGCAGCCAAGTTCATGGGGTTTTGCCCCAGCATTTT. Translated: CASSQVHGVLPQHF.

The rearrangement joins TRBV7-2 to TRBJ2-3; a possible D gene is TRBD1 (6 bases). This CDR3 spans 13 amino acids. V lost 5 bases and J 6 bases, leaving 12 bases between the germline ends. Germline values: CDR1 SGHTA, CDR2 FQGNSA. CDR3 sequence (DNA): TGTGCCAGCAGCACCCGGACAGCCGATACGCAGTATTTT. As protein: CASSTRTADTQYF.

The rearrangement uses TRBV5-1 and TRBJ2-1, with D perhaps TRBD2 (6 bases). The germline gives CDR1 SGHRS, CDR2 YFSETQ. This CDR3 has 14 amino acids. V lost 4 bases and J lost 6, with 14 bases in between. The CDR3: CASSAERLVNEQFF. The CDR3 DNA reads TGCGCCAGCAGCGCAGAACGACTAGTCAATGAGCAGTTCTTC.

Concerning this clone itself: The junction and the germline gene differ at one end; a read error may be behind it. The V gene is TRBV6-1, the J gene TRBJ2-1, with D maybe TRBD2 (6 bases). The V gene's germline CDR1 is MNHNS and CDR2 SASEGT. The CDR3 is 13 amino acids. The DNA for the CDR3 is TGTGCCGGCAGGGACTTCTCCTACAATGAGCAGTTCTTC. Protein: CAGRDFSYNEQFF.